Following are 14 T cell receptor beta chains from one sample sequenced in a study of early T cells in non-severe SARS-CoV-2 infection. TCRdb re-called the 5' RACE reads with MiXCR, one entry per CDR3 protein. The sample carries tens of thousands of distinct CDR3 sequences, under 15% recorded once. Sequencing was carried out using whole blood. The source of these receptors is an adult who was a healthcare worker with PCR-confirmed SARS-CoV-2 infection or an uninfected control (not recorded which).

The table lists this clonotype with a few counts. V and J are TRBV20-1 and TRBJ2-5; D is uncertain. This CDR3 is 13 amino acids long. CDR1 and CDR2 from the germline V gene are DFQATT and SNEGSKA (reference sequence). V shed 1 base and J shed 0 bases, with 6 bases lying between them. CDR3 residues: CSARAENQETQYF. CDR3 nucleotide sequence: TGCAGTGCTAGAGCGGAGAACCAAGAGACCCAGTACTTC.

The V and J genes are TRBV27 and TRBJ1-1; tentative D call: TRBD1 (5 bases). The CDR3 has 18 residues. V was shortened by 5 bases and J by 11 bases, with 33 bases between the two germline ends. CDR1 is MNHEY and CDR2 is SMNVEV in the germline V gene (reference sequence). CDR3 residues: CASSPWRTFGRSGLGAFF. DNA for the CDR3: TGTGCCAGCAGTCCCTGGAGAACCTTCGGGAGGTCGGGGCTTGGGGCTTTCTTT.

V and J are TRBV10-3 and TRBJ2-1; TRBD1 matches at 7 bases. The germline V gene has CDR1 ENHRY and CDR2 SYGVKD. The V gene end was trimmed by 6 bases and the J gene end by 10 bases; junction bases not matched to a gene: 9. CDR3 length: 13 amino acids. The CDR3 reads CAISSDREGEQFF. The CDR3 region has the DNA TGTGCCATCAGCTCCGACAGGGAAGGGGAGCAGTTCTTC.

The chain is built from TRBV29-1 and TRBJ1-5; maybe TRBD1 (5 bases). CDR3 length: 15 amino acids. Germline V gene lookup returns CDR1 SQVTM and CDR2 ANQGSEA. Trimming cost V 4 bases and J 7 bases, with 20 bases left between them. CDR3 sequence: CSVVPASGGNQPQHF. Here the CDR3 DNA reads TGCAGCGTTGTCCCCGCATCCGGGGGGAACCAGCCCCAGCATTTT.

The chain combines TRBV13 with TRBJ2-7, with TRBD1 matching over 9 bases. Germline V gene lookup returns CDR1 PRHDT and CDR2 FYEKMQ (reference sequence). The CDR3 length is 16 residues. Trimming removed 4 bases from V and 4 bases from J; junction bases left unmatched: 11. CDR3 sequence reads: CASSSTGGDYAYEQYF. The CDR3 region has the DNA TGTGCCAGCAGCTCGACAGGGGGTGATTATGCGTACGAGCAGTACTTC.

This clonotype was recorded at least ten times. The V and J genes are TRBV11-2 and TRBJ2-2; unclear D gene. This CDR3 contains 13 residues. The V end lost 6 bases, the J end lost 0 bases, and 5 bases lay between the germline ends. In germline, CDR1 is SGHAT, CDR2 FQNNGV. This chain's CDR3 is CASSLPNTGELFF. In nucleotides, the CDR3 is TGTGCCAGCAGTCTCCCGAACACCGGGGAGCTGTTTTTT.

This clonotype was observed a few times. The rearrangement uses TRBV7-8 and TRBJ1-2; maybe TRBD1 (6 bases). The CDR3 length is 15 residues. The germline V and J ends were trimmed by 0 bases and 8 bases, with 16 bases remaining between them. CDR1 SGHVS and CDR2 FQNEAQ come from the germline V gene. CDR3 loop: CASSLARGGAGGYTF. In DNA form, the CDR3 reads TGTGCCAGCAGCTTAGCGCGGGGGGGCGCGGGAGGCTACACCTTC.

The chain couples TRBV10-2 to TRBJ2-1, with 12 bases that match TRBD1. The CDR3 sequence is 15 residues long. V lost 8 bases, J lost 10 bases, and 12 bases stayed unmatched. Germline V gene sequence: CDR1 WSHSY, CDR2 SAAADI. CDR3 coding DNA: TGCGCCAGCTGGGGACCGGGACAGGGGGCCTGGGAGCAGTTCTTC. Amino acid sequence: CASWGPGQGAWEQFF.

This chain links TRBV7-9 with TRBJ2-4, with no clear D. The germline gives CDR1 SEHNR, CDR2 FQNEAQ (reference sequence). The germline V and J ends were trimmed by 2 bases and 14 bases, with 13 bases remaining between them. The CDR3 totals 12 residues. CDR3 protein: CASSLLNGWEYF. In nucleotides, the CDR3 is TGTGCCAGCAGCTTATTAAATGGTTGGGAGTACTTC.

This clonotype has more than one count but fewer than ten. CDR3 sequence reads: CSANRAGSYNEQFF. Written as DNA, the CDR3 is TGCAGTGCCAACAGGGCGGGCTCCTACAATGAGCAGTTCTTC. The chain carries TRBV20-1 and TRBJ2-1, with a possible D match to TRBD1 (6 bases). Germline V gives CDR1 DFQATT, CDR2 SNEGSKA (reference sequence). The CDR3 runs 14 residues. The V end lost 6 bases, the J end lost 0 bases, and 12 bases lay between the germline ends.

The rearrangement uses TRBV6-6 and TRBJ2-5; D is unresolved. Germline assignment: CDR1 MNHNY and CDR2 SVGAGI (reference sequence). This CDR3 has 11 residues. Trimming left V 5 bases short and J 5 bases short, with 6 bases between. The CDR3 DNA is TGTGCCAGCAGTCCCTTGGAGACCCAGTACTTC. It yields the protein CASSPLETQYF.

This clonotype rates as medium-sized (0.01 to 0.1%). This chain joins TRBV4-2 and TRBJ1-1, with D uncertain. V lost 0 bases and J lost 1, with 6 bases in between. This CDR3 is built from 14 residues. From germline, CDR1 is LGHNA and CDR2 YNFKEQ. The CDR3 spells CASSQETPNTEAFF. The CDR3 DNA reads TGTGCCAGCAGCCAAGAAACCCCGAACACTGAAGCTTTCTTT.

The sample holds a few counts of this clonotype. The V call is TRBV30, the J call TRBJ2-4; 9 nucleotides align to TRBD1. Unmatched junction bases numbered 5, after V lost 5 bases and J lost 0 bases. The V gene's germline CDR1 is GTSNPN and CDR2 SVGIG (reference sequence). This CDR3 has 15 amino acids. The CDR3 spells CAWDRGDLAKNIQYF. The CDR3 nucleotides read TGTGCCTGGGACAGGGGGGATCTAGCCAAAAACATTCAGTACTTC.

This clonotype appeared a few times. The rearrangement uses TRBV12-3 or TRBV12-4 and TRBJ1-3; no reliable D call. The V and J ends lost 3 bases and 3 bases respectively, with 12 bases between them. The CDR3 runs 15 residues. The CDR3 reads CASSFSDLIGNTIYF. As DNA, the CDR3 is TGTGCCAGCAGTTTCTCAGACCTTATTGGAAACACCATATATTTT.